This T cell receptor beta chain was found in a study of shared clonotypes between healthy human individuals. Background on the study: Ranging from 18 to 49 in age, donors were a couple of women and three men. Plates per donor: three CD4 naive, three CD4 memory, two CD8 naive, one CD8 memory. Whole-study results and caveats: When naive CD4 clonotypes were compared across a few donors, around 4.6% were shared.

V was trimmed by 5 bases and J by 3 bases, leaving 12 bases between them. Germline lookup yields CDR1 SGHRS and CDR2 YFSETQ. The CDR3 totals 14 residues. Note on this clone: Its antigen is unidentified.

Sequencing used immunoSEQ multiplex PCR; TCRdb keeps in-frame clones, though not all of them. The sample contains 730,000 or so clones, approximately 75% of which appear only once. This rearrangement joins TRBV5-1 to TRBJ2-1, with D maybe TRBD1 (5 bases). The clonotype comes from a woman younger than 45 in good health. What was sequenced was memory CD4+ T cells sorted from blood. Specified subset: CD45RA-negative fraction. The CDR3 DNA reads TGCGCCAGCAGTTCGCCAGGGCTCTACAATGAGCAGTTCTTC. This sequence encodes CASSSPGLYNEQFF.